These T cell receptor beta chains were read from a single sample in a study of shared clonotypes between healthy human individuals. Sequencing was performed with immunoSEQ multiplex PCR; in TCRdb, only in-frame clones are kept and a portion is missing. In the table there are around 1.6 million clones, under 99% of which are singletons. The sequenced material came from naive CD4+ T cells sorted from blood. The origin of the receptors is a man between 25 and 39 years old in good health. CDR3s include the opening cysteine and the closing phenylalanine or tryptophan. Fields, in order: clone size, V gene, J gene, D gene, CDR3 DNA, CDR3 protein. The D gene is left open where the match is weak. Clone size is shown for a subset of rows, as once, few, many or a class of expanded clone.

size: NA
V: TRBV27
J: TRBJ2-7
D: NA
DNA: TGTGCCAGCAGTCTCCGGGACACAGCCTACGAGCAGTACTTC
CDR3: CASSLRDTAYEQYF

size: once
V: TRBV27
J: TRBJ2-7
D: NA
DNA: TGTGCCAGCAGTTTCTCTGGTGGGGGGCGTTACGAGCAGTACTTC
CDR3: CASSFSGGGRYEQYF

size: NA
V: TRBV19
J: TRBJ2-7
D: TRBD1
DNA: TGTGCCAGTAGTATGCCGGGACAGGGCCTATACGAGCAGTACTTC
CDR3: CASSMPGQGLYEQYF

size: NA
V: TRBV7-8
J: TRBJ2-7
D: NA
DNA: TGTGCCAGCAGCTTAGTTGCGGTGAACTACGAGCAGTACTTC
CDR3: CASSLVAVNYEQYF

size: NA
V: TRBV29-1
J: TRBJ1-1
D: TRBD1
DNA: TGCAGCGTCTCCGGACAGGGGTGGAGCACTGAAGCTTTCTTT
CDR3: CSVSGQGWSTEAFF

size: NA
V: TRBV29-1
J: TRBJ1-1
D: NA
DNA: TGCAGCGTCAGTATCGTGAACACTGAAGCTTTCTTT
CDR3: CSVSIVNTEAFF

size: NA
V: TRBV2
J: TRBJ2-7
D: TRBD2
DNA: TGTGCCAGCAGTGGGACTAGCGGGAGTTACGAGCAGTACTTC
CDR3: CASSGTSGSYEQYF

size: once
V: TRBV5-1
J: TRBJ2-7
D: NA
DNA: TGCGCCAGCAGCCGCGCGGGGACCTACGAGCAGTACTTC
CDR3: CASSRAGTYEQYF

size: NA
V: TRBV7-2
J: TRBJ1-5
D: NA
DNA: TGTGCCAGCAGCCAATACTCACCCAGTCAGCCCCAGCATTTT
CDR3: CASSQYSPSQPQHF

size: once
V: TRBV30
J: TRBJ1-1
D: NA
DNA: TGTGCCTGGACCGTAGGAACCGGGACCCAAATGGTCCCTGTGAACACTGAAGCTTTCTTT
CDR3: CAWTVGTGTQMVPVNTEAFF

size: NA
V: TRBV5-4
J: TRBJ2-3
D: TRBD2
DNA: TGTGCCAGCAGCTTGTCGGGAGGGGATACGCAGTATTTT
CDR3: CASSLSGGDTQYF

size: NA
V: TRBV7-9
J: TRBJ1-5
D: TRBD1
DNA: TGTGCCAGCAGCTTAACCCGAAAAACAGGGGAGGGAGCCCAGCATTTT
CDR3: CASSLTRKTGEGAQHF

size: NA
V: TRBV25-1
J: TRBJ1-1
D: TRBD1
DNA: TGTGCCAGCAGTGAAAGACAGGGTGAAGCTTTCTTT
CDR3: CASSERQGEAFF

size: NA
V: TRBV9
J: TRBJ2-7
D: NA
DNA: TGTGCCAGCAGCGTAGGAGGAGGGGGGCAGATCTCCTACGAGCAGTACTTC
CDR3: CASSVGGGGQISYEQYF

size: NA
V: TRBV21-1
J: TRBJ1-2
D: NA
DNA: TGTGCCAGCAGCAAAGCGGCAGGGATAGCTGGCTACACCTTC
CDR3: CASSKAAGIAGYTF

size: NA
V: TRBV5-1
J: TRBJ2-7
D: TRBD1
DNA: TGCGCCAGCAGCTCGGGACAGGGGACCCTCGAGCAGTACTTC
CDR3: CASSSGQGTLEQYF

size: once
V: TRBV30
J: TRBJ2-7
D: NA
DNA: TGTGCCTGGGCTCCTAATTTTAGACGGGCCTACGAGCAGTACTTC
CDR3: CAWAPNFRRAYEQYF

size: NA
V: TRBV4-3
J: TRBJ2-2
D: TRBD2
DNA: TGCGCCAGCAGCCGCGGGGGATCGGGCACCGGGGAGCTGTTTTTT
CDR3: CASSRGGSGTGELFF

size: NA
V: TRBV11-3
J: TRBJ2-3
D: NA
DNA: TGTGCCAGCAGCGGGAGGCCCAGCACAGATACGCAGTATTTT
CDR3: CASSGRPSTDTQYF

size: once
V: TRBV9
J: TRBJ2-2
D: TRBD2
DNA: TGTGCCAGCAGCGTAACTAGCGGGAACACCGGGGAGCTGTTTTTT
CDR3: CASSVTSGNTGELFF

size: NA
V: TRBV28
J: TRBJ1-3
D: NA
DNA: TGTGCCTCAAATGACAACTCTGGAAACACCATATATTTT
CDR3: CASNDNSGNTIYF

size: NA
V: TRBV14
J: TRBJ1-1
D: TRBD1
DNA: TGTGCCAGCAGCCTCGTACAGGGGATCACTGAAGCTTTCTTT
CDR3: CASSLVQGITEAFF

size: NA
V: TRBV30
J: TRBJ2-5
D: TRBD1
DNA: TGTGCCTGGGGTTTCCGGACAGGGGGACAAGAGACCCAGTACTTC
CDR3: CAWGFRTGGQETQYF

size: NA
V: TRBV5-1
J: TRBJ2-7
D: NA
DNA: TGCGCCAGCAGCGAGATGACAGACTCCTACGAGCAGTACTTC
CDR3: CASSEMTDSYEQYF

size: once
V: TRBV18
J: TRBJ2-1
D: TRBD1
DNA: TGTGCCAGCTCACCACGTAAGCGACAGGGGTACAATGAGCAGTTCTTC
CDR3: CASSPRKRQGYNEQFF

size: NA
V: TRBV4-2
J: TRBJ2-1
D: TRBD2
DNA: TGTGCCAGCAGCCAATCGGGGGGACTGTACAATGAGCAGTTCTTC
CDR3: CASSQSGGLYNEQFF

size: NA
V: TRBV9
J: TRBJ2-3
D: TRBD2
DNA: TGTGCCAGCAGCGTAGCGGCTAGCGGTACAGATACGCAGTATTTT
CDR3: CASSVAASGTDTQYF

size: NA
V: TRBV6-1
J: TRBJ1-4
D: NA
DNA: TGTGCCAGCATTGAAGATTCGAGGGGGGCAACTAATGAAAAACTGTTTTTT
CDR3: CASIEDSRGATNEKLFF

size: NA
V: TRBV28
J: TRBJ1-1
D: NA
DNA: TGTGCCAGCAAGTTGGGTCTTAACCTGGATGGAGCTGAAGCTTTCTTT
CDR3: CASKLGLNLDGAEAFF

size: NA
V: TRBV5-1
J: TRBJ2-5
D: NA
DNA: TGCGCCAGCAGCTTGACCATAGTAAGGGGACAAGAGACCCAGTACTTC
CDR3: CASSLTIVRGQETQYF

size: NA
V: TRBV15
J: TRBJ2-1
D: NA
DNA: TGTGCCACCAGCAGAGTCTTCGGCCAATTCCTGGGTGAGCAGTTCTTC
CDR3: CATSRVFGQFLGEQFF

size: once
V: TRBV19
J: TRBJ2-1
D: NA
DNA: TGTGCCAGTAGTTCCAGGGAACGGCAGTTCTTC
CDR3: CASSSRERQFF

size: NA
V: TRBV29-1
J: TRBJ2-3
D: NA
DNA: TGCAGCGTGGGAGGCCCTGCGGTTTCGGATACGCAGTATTTT
CDR3: CSVGGPAVSDTQYF

size: once
V: TRBV7-8
J: TRBJ2-7
D: NA
DNA: TGTGCCAGCAGCTTAGTAATGGGCACAACCTACGAGCAGTACTTC
CDR3: CASSLVMGTTYEQYF

size: NA
V: TRBV2
J: TRBJ2-3
D: NA
DNA: TGTGCCAGCATGGAGCGCGCAGATACGCAGTATTTT
CDR3: CASMERADTQYF

size: NA
V: TRBV21-1
J: TRBJ2-5
D: NA
DNA: TGTGCCAGCAGCAAGCAGGGTCTGATTCCTCAAGAGACCCAGTACTTC
CDR3: CASSKQGLIPQETQYF

size: NA
V: TRBV6-1
J: TRBJ2-5
D: TRBD1
DNA: TGTGCCAGCAGGGAGGACAGGGTTAAGGAGACCCAGTACTTC
CDR3: CASREDRVKETQYF

size: NA
V: TRBV29-1
J: TRBJ2-3
D: TRBD2
DNA: TGCAGCGTTTCTTCTCTAGCGGGCACAGATACGCAGTATTTT
CDR3: CSVSSLAGTDTQYF

size: NA
V: TRBV7-9
J: TRBJ2-7
D: TRBD1
DNA: TGTGCCAGCAGCATATCAGGGGGCTACGAGCAGTACTTC
CDR3: CASSISGGYEQYF

size: NA
V: TRBV5-4
J: TRBJ2-7
D: TRBD2
DNA: TGTGCCAGCAGCCAACTAGCGGGAGGATCGTACGAGCAGTACTTC
CDR3: CASSQLAGGSYEQYF

size: NA
V: TRBV7-2
J: TRBJ1-2
D: NA
DNA: TGTGCCAGCAGCTATCAAGTGTCCGTGGTAACGGGCTATGGCTACACCTTC
CDR3: CASSYQVSVVTGYGYTF

size: NA
V: TRBV5-1
J: TRBJ1-4
D: NA
DNA: TGCGCCAGCAGCTTGGGTGAAAAACTGTTTTTT
CDR3: CASSLGEKLFF

size: NA
V: TRBV5-1
J: TRBJ2-2
D: TRBD1
DNA: TGCGCCAGCAGCAGGGACAGCGCGAACACCGGGGAGCTGTTTTTT
CDR3: CASSRDSANTGELFF

size: NA
V: TRBV18
J: TRBJ1-1
D: NA
DNA: TGTGCCAGCTCACCACCGTCAAACACTGAAGCTTTCTTT
CDR3: CASSPPSNTEAFF

size: NA
V: TRBV11-2
J: TRBJ2-2
D: NA
DNA: TGTGCCAGCAGGGGCTTGAACACCGGGGAGCTGTTTTTT
CDR3: CASRGLNTGELFF

size: NA
V: TRBV7-6
J: TRBJ2-3
D: TRBD2
DNA: TGTGCCAGCAGCGCTACTAGCGGGAGAATCACAGATACGCAGTATTTT
CDR3: CASSATSGRITDTQYF

size: NA
V: TRBV29-1
J: TRBJ2-5
D: TRBD1
DNA: TGCAGCCTGGGACAGGATGGAGGAGAGACCCAGTACTTC
CDR3: CSLGQDGGETQYF

size: NA
V: TRBV27
J: TRBJ2-7
D: TRBD1
DNA: TGTGCCAGCAGCCCGCCAGGGGGTTTATACGAGCAGTACTTC
CDR3: CASSPPGGLYEQYF

size: NA
V: TRBV6-1
J: TRBJ1-2
D: NA
DNA: TGTGCCAGCAGTGTCTGGGACAAGCTATCTAACTATGGCTACACCTTC
CDR3: CASSVWDKLSNYGYTF

size: NA
V: TRBV10-3
J: TRBJ1-2
D: NA
DNA: TGTGCCATCAGTGAGTCTTCCGCAGGGCCTAACTATGGCTACACCTTC
CDR3: CAISESSAGPNYGYTF

size: NA
V: TRBV7-9
J: TRBJ1-1
D: NA
DNA: TGTGCCAGCAGCCCTAAGACACGAAACACTGAAGCTTTCTTT
CDR3: CASSPKTRNTEAFF

size: once
V: TRBV28
J: TRBJ2-5
D: NA
DNA: TGTGCCAGCAGTTCGGTTTACGACCAAGAGACCCAGTACTTC
CDR3: CASSSVYDQETQYF

size: NA
V: TRBV5-1
J: TRBJ1-3
D: NA
DNA: TGCGCCAGCAGCCTAAGCGACCGAAACACCATATATTTT
CDR3: CASSLSDRNTIYF

size: NA
V: TRBV5-1
J: TRBJ2-5
D: TRBD2
DNA: TGCGCCAGCAGCTTGACTAGCGGGGGGAAAGAGACCCAGTACTTC
CDR3: CASSLTSGGKETQYF